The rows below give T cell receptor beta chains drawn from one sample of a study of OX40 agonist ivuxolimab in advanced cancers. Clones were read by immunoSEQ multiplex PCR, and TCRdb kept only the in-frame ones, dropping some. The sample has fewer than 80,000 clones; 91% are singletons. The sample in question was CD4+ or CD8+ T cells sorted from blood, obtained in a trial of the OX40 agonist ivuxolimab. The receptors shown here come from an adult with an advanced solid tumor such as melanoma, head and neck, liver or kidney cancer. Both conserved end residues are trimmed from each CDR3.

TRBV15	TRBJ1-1	ATSRNMNTEAF
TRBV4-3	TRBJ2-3	ASSHGGTGSTDTQY
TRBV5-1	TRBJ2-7	ASSFTSGGYEQY
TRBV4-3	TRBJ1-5	ASSQDLRSNQPQH
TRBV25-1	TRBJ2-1	ASTPPSSYNEQF
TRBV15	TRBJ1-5	ATRSGYQPQH
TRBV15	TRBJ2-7	ATSREEGILDEQY
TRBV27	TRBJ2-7	ASSLLGREQY
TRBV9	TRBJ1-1	ASSVWGAGTEAF
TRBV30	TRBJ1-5	AWSRDNNQPQH
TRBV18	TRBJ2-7	ASSPGSGSYEQY
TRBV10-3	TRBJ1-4	ASQEAGENEKLF
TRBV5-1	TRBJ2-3	ASSWDSHTDTQY
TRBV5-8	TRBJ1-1	ASSLGQLVVNTEAF
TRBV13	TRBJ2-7	ASNSGTDPYEQY
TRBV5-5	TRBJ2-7	ASSLGNTRLADYEQY
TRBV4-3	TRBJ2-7	ASSQDWGEYEQY
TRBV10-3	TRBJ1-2	AISEDREGSYGYT
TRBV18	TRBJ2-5	ASSGTSEETQY
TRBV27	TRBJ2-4	ASSLSPNNIQY
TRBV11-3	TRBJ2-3	ASSLVSRGGADTQY
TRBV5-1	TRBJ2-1	ASSSQGTSNEQF
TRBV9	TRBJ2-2	ASSLGQNTGELF
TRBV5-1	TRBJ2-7	ASSPEGGFIYEQY
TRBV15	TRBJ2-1	ATSTKSGRYYNEQF
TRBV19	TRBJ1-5	ASRGTGYSNQPQH
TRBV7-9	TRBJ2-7	ASSLGGEIYEQY
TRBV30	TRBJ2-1	AWSSVRSYNEQF
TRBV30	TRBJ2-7	AWSSALGGEQY
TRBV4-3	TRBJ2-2	ASSQVSGEVTGELF
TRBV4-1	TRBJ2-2	ASSQGQAGATGELF
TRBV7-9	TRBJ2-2	ASSLPGQNTGELF
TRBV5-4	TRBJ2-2	ASSLGDYTGELF
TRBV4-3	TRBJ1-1	ASSQGQFMNTEAF
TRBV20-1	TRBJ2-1	SAYRNNEQF
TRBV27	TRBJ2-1	ASSLSPSSGEQF
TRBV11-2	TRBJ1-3	ASSLVGSSGNTIY
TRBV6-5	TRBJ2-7	ASSYSVGLSSYEQY
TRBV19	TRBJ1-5	ASLRGAGQREPQH
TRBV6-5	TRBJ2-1	ASSYTSADYNEQF
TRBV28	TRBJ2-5	ASSLPTLRNQETQY
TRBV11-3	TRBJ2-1	ASSQGYEQF
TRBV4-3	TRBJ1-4	ASSQGGLTNEKLF
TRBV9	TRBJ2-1	ASSPSGNGNEQF
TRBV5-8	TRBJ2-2	ASSLGTVNTGELF
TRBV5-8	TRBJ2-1	ASSSDSSYNEQF